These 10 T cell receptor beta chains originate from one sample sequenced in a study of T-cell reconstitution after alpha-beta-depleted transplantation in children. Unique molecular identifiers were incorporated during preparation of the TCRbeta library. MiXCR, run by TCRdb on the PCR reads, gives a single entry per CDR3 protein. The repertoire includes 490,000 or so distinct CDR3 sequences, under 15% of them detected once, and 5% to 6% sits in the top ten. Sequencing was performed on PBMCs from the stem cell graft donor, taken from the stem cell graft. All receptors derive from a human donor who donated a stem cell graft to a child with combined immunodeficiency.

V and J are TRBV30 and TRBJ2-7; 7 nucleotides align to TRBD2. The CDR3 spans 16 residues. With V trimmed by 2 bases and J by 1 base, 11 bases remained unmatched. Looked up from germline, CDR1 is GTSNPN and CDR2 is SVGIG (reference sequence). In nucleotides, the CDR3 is TGTGCCTGGAGTCCCTTCCGGCGGGGGACTTCCTACGAGCAGTACTTC. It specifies CAWSPFRRGTSYEQYF.

The CDR3 DNA is TGTGCCACCAGCCGCAGGACTATACAAGAGACCCAGTACTTC. Encoded protein: CATSRRTIQETQYF. The V and J genes are TRBV15 and TRBJ2-5; perhaps TRBD2 as D (6 bases). CDR3 size: 14 residues. Germline CDR1 reads LNHNV; CDR2 reads YYDKDF (reference sequence). Trimming took off 5 bases at V and 2 bases at J, with 12 bases between the two ends.

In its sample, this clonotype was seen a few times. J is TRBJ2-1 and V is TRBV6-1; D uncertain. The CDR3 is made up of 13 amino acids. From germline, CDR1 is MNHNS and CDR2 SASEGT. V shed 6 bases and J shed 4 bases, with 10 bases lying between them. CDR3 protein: CASRPVGYNEQFF. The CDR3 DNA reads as TGTGCCAGCAGACCAGTGGGGTACAATGAGCAGTTCTTC.

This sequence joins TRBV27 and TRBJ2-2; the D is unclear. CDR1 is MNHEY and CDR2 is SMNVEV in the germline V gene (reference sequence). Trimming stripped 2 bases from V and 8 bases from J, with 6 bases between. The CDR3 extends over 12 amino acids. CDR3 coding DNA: TGTGCCAGCAGTTTAGTGTGGGGGGAGCTGTTTTTT. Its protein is CASSLVWGELFF.

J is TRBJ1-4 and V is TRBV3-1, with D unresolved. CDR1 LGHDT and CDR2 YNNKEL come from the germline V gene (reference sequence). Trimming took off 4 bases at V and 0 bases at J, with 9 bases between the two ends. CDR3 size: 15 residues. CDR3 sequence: CASSPDATTNEKLFF. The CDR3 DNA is TGTGCCAGCAGCCCAGACGCTACAACTAATGAAAAACTGTTTTTT.

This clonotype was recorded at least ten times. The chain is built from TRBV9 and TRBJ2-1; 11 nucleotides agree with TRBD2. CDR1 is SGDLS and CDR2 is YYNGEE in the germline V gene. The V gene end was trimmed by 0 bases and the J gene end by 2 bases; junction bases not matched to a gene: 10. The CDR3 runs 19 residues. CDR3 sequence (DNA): TGTGCCAGCAGCGTAGAAGGTAGCGGGAGGGCCGGGGCCTACAATGAGCAGTTCTTC. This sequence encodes CASSVEGSGRAGAYNEQFF.

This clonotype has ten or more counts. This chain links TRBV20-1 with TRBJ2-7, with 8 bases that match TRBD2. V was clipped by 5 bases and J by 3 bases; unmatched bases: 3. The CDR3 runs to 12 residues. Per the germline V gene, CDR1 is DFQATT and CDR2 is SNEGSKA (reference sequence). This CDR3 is CSASAGDYEQYF. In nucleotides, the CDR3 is TGCAGTGCTTCAGCGGGGGACTACGAGCAGTACTTC.

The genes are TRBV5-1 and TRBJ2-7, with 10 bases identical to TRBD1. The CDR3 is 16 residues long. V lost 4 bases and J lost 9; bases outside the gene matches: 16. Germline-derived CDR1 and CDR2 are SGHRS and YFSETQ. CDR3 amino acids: CASSPDPGQGPPGQYF. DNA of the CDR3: TGCGCCAGCAGCCCGGACCCGGGACAGGGGCCTCCGGGGCAGTACTTC.

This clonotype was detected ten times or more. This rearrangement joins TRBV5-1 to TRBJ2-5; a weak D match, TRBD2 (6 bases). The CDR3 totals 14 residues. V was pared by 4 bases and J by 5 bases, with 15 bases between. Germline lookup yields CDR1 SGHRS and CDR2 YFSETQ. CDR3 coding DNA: TGCGCCAGCAGCGTGGGACGGAGGGTGGAGACCCAGTACTTC. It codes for CASSVGRRVETQYF. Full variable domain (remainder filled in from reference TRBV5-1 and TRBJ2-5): KAGVTQTPRYLIKTRGQQVTLSCSPISGHRSVSWYQQTPGQGLQFLFEYFSETQRNKGNFPGRFSGRQFSNSRSEMNVSTLELGDSALYLCASSVGRRVETQYFGPGTRLLVL.

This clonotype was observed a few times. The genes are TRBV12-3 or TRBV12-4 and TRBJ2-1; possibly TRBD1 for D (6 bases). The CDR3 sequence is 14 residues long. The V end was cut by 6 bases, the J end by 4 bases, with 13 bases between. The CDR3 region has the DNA TGTGCCAGCAGACCACAGGGCAATTACAATGAGCAGTTCTTC. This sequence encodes CASRPQGNYNEQFF.